Presented here are 26 T cell receptor beta chains from one specimen sequenced in a study of blood T cell repertoires in COVID-19. The repertoire was sequenced with immunoSEQ multiplex PCR; TCRdb's copy has only in-frame clones and lacks some. The top ten clones hold around 3.5% of a sample with 150,000 to 200,000 clones, roughly 86% of them seen once. Specimen: peripheral blood. These receptor sequences come from a man between 70 and 80 years old with acute or convalescent COVID-19.

The chain is built from TRBV5-4 and TRBJ2-2, with D perhaps matching TRBD2 (5 bases). V was clipped by 4 bases and J by 3 bases, with 13 bases between them. Germline loops: CDR1 SGHNT, CDR2 YYREEE (reference sequence). This CDR3 is 15 amino acids long. This CDR3 reads CASSPIEGDTGELFF. The DNA for the CDR3 is TGTGCCAGCAGCCCCATAGAGGGCGACACCGGGGAGCTGTTTTTT.

This clone was picked up one time. The chain uses TRBV6-5 and TRBJ1-2; D might be TRBD1 (6 bases). The CDR3 extends over 13 amino acids. CDR1 and CDR2 from the germline V gene are MNHEY and SVGAGI. V dropped 9 bases and J dropped 7 bases, with 18 bases sitting between them. CDR3 residues: CASHRRGFGGYTF. The CDR3 bases are TGTGCCAGTCACCGCAGGGGCTTCGGTGGCTACACCTTC.

The DNA of the CDR3 is TGTGCCTGGAGCCCCAGGGACTATGGCTACACCTTC. It yields the protein CAWSPRDYGYTF. The chain joins TRBV30 to TRBJ1-2; possible D gene TRBD1, 5 bases. Deletions cut 3 bases from V and 3 bases from J, with 8 bases between. This CDR3 has 12 residues. Per germline, CDR1 GTSNPN and CDR2 SVGIG (reference sequence).

In nucleotides, the CDR3 is TGTGCCAGCAGCCAGAGCTTGGGGGGGCCCTCCTACAATGAGCAGTTCTTC. Protein product: CASSQSLGGPSYNEQFF. This chain connects TRBV5-8 to TRBJ2-1, with TRBD2 as a possible D gene (7 bases). In germline, CDR1 is SGHTS, CDR2 YDEGEE. CDR3 length equals 17 residues. Trimming took off 4 bases at V and 0 bases at J, with 17 bases between the two ends.

This rearrangement joins TRBV12-3 or TRBV12-4 to TRBJ1-3; D is uncertain. Trimming shortened V by 6 bases and J by 0 bases, and 6 bases separated the two germline ends. The CDR3 is made up of 13 amino acids. In nucleotides, the CDR3 is TGTGCCAGCAGCATCATCTCTGGAAACACCATATATTTT. This gives the protein CASSIISGNTIYF.

This chain joins TRBV28 and TRBJ2-1; D call uncertain. CDR1 is MDHEN, CDR2 SYDVKM, per germline. V dropped 5 bases and J dropped 7 bases, with 9 bases sitting between them. The CDR3 runs 12 residues. In DNA form, the CDR3 reads TGTGCCAGCAGTGTCTTAATTAATGAGCAGTTCTTC. It specifies CASSVLINEQFF.

A few counts support this clone. V and J are TRBV5-1 and TRBJ1-2; D might be TRBD1 (6 bases). This CDR3 comprises 14 residues. The germline V gene encodes CDR1 SGHRS and CDR2 YFSETQ. V lost 5 bases to trimming and J lost 7 bases, with 18 bases between them. As DNA, the CDR3 is TGCGCCAGCAGAAGGGACACAGGGATAGGTGGCTACACCTTC. It yields the protein CASRRDTGIGGYTF.

This rearrangement joins TRBV6-5 to TRBJ1-4, with D possibly matching TRBD1 (5 bases). Germline V CDR1 and CDR2: MNHEY, SVGAGI. The length of the CDR3 is 14 residues. Trimming cost V 6 bases and J 4 bases, with 12 bases left between them. The CDR3 loop is CASSLTANNEKLFF. CDR3 nucleotide sequence: TGTGCCAGCAGCTTGACAGCTAATAATGAAAAACTGTTTTTT.

The genes are TRBV7-3 and TRBJ2-3; 8 nucleotides line up with TRBD2. The V and J ends lost 6 bases and 0 bases, in that order; junction bases with no gene match: 5. This CDR3 contains 15 residues. Germline values: CDR1 SGHTA, CDR2 FQGTGA. CDR3 in amino acids: CASSSGGVSTDTQYF. In DNA, the CDR3 is TGTGCCAGCAGTTCCGGGGGGGTAAGCACAGATACGCAGTATTTT.

This clone was counted a few times. The chain combines TRBV2 with TRBJ1-6; weak D call: TRBD1 (5 bases). The V end lost 9 bases, the J end lost 5 bases, and 17 bases lay between the germline ends. CDR1 is SNHLY, CDR2 FYNNEI, per germline. The CDR3 sequence is 15 residues long. The CDR3 DNA reads as TGTGCCAGTTCGGGACTGCACGGTAATAATTCACCCCTCCACTTT. It yields the protein CASSGLHGNNSPLHF. Looking up the rest from reference TRBV2 and TRBJ1-6 gives the full variable domain: EPEVTQTPSHQVTQMGQEVILRCVPISNHLYFYWYRQILGQKVEFLVSFYNNEISEKSEIFDDQFSVERPDGSNFTLKIRSTKLEDSAMYFCASSGLHGNNSPLHFGNGTRLTVT.

This clone has more than one count but fewer than ten. The chain uses TRBV2 and TRBJ2-3; 10 bases are a match to TRBD2. Per germline, CDR1 SNHLY and CDR2 FYNNEI. The CDR3 runs 15 residues. The ends lost 7 bases at V and 3 bases at J; junction bases unmatched: 7. CDR3 residues: CASKRGGQRTDTQYF. The CDR3 region has the DNA TGTGCCAGCAAGCGGGGGGGCCAGAGGACAGATACGCAGTATTTT.

The chain recombines TRBV4-1 with TRBJ2-3; 9 bases are a match to TRBD2. CDR1 is MGHRA, CDR2 YSYEKL, per germline. With V trimmed by 8 bases and J by 1 base, 4 bases remained unmatched. The CDR3 sequence is 14 residues long. In DNA, the CDR3 is TGCGCCAGCGAACGACTAGCGGGCACAGATACGCAGTATTTT. This codes for CASERLAGTDTQYF.

The chain links TRBV2 to TRBJ1-2; weak D call: TRBD1 (5 bases). The V gene's germline CDR1 is SNHLY and CDR2 FYNNEI. V was pared by 4 bases and J by 6 bases, with 12 bases between. This CDR3 comprises 13 residues. The CDR3 DNA reads TGTGCCAGCAGTGCCCGGGGGGTAAATGGCTACACCTTC. Residues: CASSARGVNGYTF.

The chain recombines TRBV7-3 with TRBJ1-1; TRBD1 matches at 9 bases. V shed 4 bases and J 3 bases; nucleotides not matched to a gene: 3. Germline-derived CDR1 and CDR2 are SGHTA and FQGTGA. The CDR3 is 14 residues long. The CDR3 DNA follows: TGTGCCAGCAGCTCCGGGACAGGGCACACTGAAGCTTTCTTT. Amino acids: CASSSGTGHTEAFF. The complete variable domain, with remaining parts taken from reference TRBV7-3 and TRBJ1-1, reads GAGVSQTPSNKVTEKGKYVELRCDPISGHTALYWYRQSLGQGPEFLIYFQGTGAADDSGLPNDRFFAVRPEGSVSTLKIQRTERGDSAVYLCASSSGTGHTEAFFGQGTRLTVV.

CDR3 protein: CASSLTNSPLHF. Written as DNA, the CDR3 is TGTGCCAGCAGCTTAACAAATTCACCCCTCCACTTT. The chain employs TRBV7-9 and TRBJ1-6, with unresolved D. Deletions cut 2 bases from V and 7 bases from J, with 3 bases between. Per germline, CDR1 SEHNR and CDR2 FQNEAQ (reference sequence). CDR3 length equals 12 residues.

The chain has TRBV7-2 and TRBJ1-5; D may be TRBD1 (6 bases). The V gene's germline CDR1 is SGHTA and CDR2 FQGNSA. Trimming removed 3 bases at V and 5 bases at J, with 11 bases between. The CDR3 is made up of 14 amino acids. CDR3 loop: CASSFRGYDQPQHF. The DNA for the CDR3 is TGTGCCAGCAGCTTCAGGGGATACGATCAGCCCCAGCATTTT.

The J gene is TRBJ1-6, the V gene TRBV6-5, with 9 bases that match TRBD1. Germline trimming cut 7 bases from V and 6 bases from J; bases unmatched to any gene: 7. The CDR3 totals 15 residues. Per germline, CDR1 MNHEY and CDR2 SVGAGI. The CDR3 spells CASTLGTGFNSPLHF. CDR3 DNA sequence: TGTGCCAGCACTTTAGGGACAGGGTTTAATTCACCCCTCCACTTT.

The gene calls are TRBV18 and TRBJ2-7; D may be TRBD2 (5 bases). This CDR3 spans 14 amino acids. The V gene's germline CDR1 is KGHSH and CDR2 LQKENI. V lost 1 base, J lost 7 bases, and 14 bases lay in between. The CDR3 DNA is TGTGCCAGCTCACCACTCCGGTCTACGGGGGAGCAGTACTTC. Protein product: CASSPLRSTGEQYF.

CDR3 sequence reads: CASSEQGAANTGELFF. CDR3 DNA sequence: TGCGCCAGCAGTGAGCAGGGGGCCGCGAACACCGGGGAGCTGTTTTTT. The V and J genes are TRBV10-1 and TRBJ2-2, with TRBD1 matching over 8 bases. Germline assignment: CDR1 WNHNN and CDR2 SYGVQD (reference sequence). CDR3 size: 16 residues. Losses at the gene ends were 2 bases for V and 0 bases for J; bases not matched to a gene: 2.

Regarding this clone: Different DNA sequences within this sample yield the same CDR3. This chain connects TRBV14 to TRBJ2-1; the D is unclear. The CDR3 covers 13 residues. V lost 0 bases and J 4 bases, leaving 4 bases between the germline ends. The germline V gene encodes CDR1 SGHDN and CDR2 FVKESK. The CDR3, as DNA: TGTGCCAGCAGCCAAGACCTTTACAATGAGCAGTTCTTC. It encodes CASSQDLYNEQFF. Combining the CDR3 with reference TRBV14 and TRBJ2-1 gives the whole variable domain EAGVTQFPSHSVIEKGQTVTLRCDPISGHDNLYWYRRVMGKEIKFLLHFVKESKQDESGMPNNRFLAERTGGTYSTLKVQPAELEDSGVYFCASSQDLYNEQFFGPGTRLTVL.

This clone showed up just once. This sequence joins TRBV9 and TRBJ2-2, with 9 bases identical to TRBD1. V shed 3 bases and J 6 bases; nucleotides not matched to a gene: 9. The CDR3 has 16 residues. Germline V CDR1 and CDR2: SGDLS, YYNGEE. CDR3 sequence reads: CASSAGTGRSSGELFF. As DNA, the CDR3 is TGTGCCAGCAGCGCCGGGACAGGGAGGTCCTCCGGGGAGCTGTTTTTT.

The chain links TRBV9 to TRBJ1-6; 7 nucleotides align to TRBD1. V gave up 0 bases and J gave up 8 bases; unmatched junction bases: 8. This CDR3 has 16 residues. Germline CDR1 and CDR2: SGDLS and YYNGEE. CDR3 DNA sequence: TGTGCCAGCAGCGTAGAAGTTATGGGGACAGATTCACCCCTCCACTTT. Its translation is CASSVEVMGTDSPLHF.

The rearrangement joins TRBV20-1 to TRBJ2-7; 11 positions match TRBD2. The junction had 14 bases not matched to a gene; V was cut back by 3 bases and J by 7 bases. This CDR3 has 16 residues. Germline V lookup: CDR1 DFQATT, CDR2 SNEGSKA (reference sequence). CDR3 in DNA: TGCAGTGCTAGTTCGCAGGGGGTAGCGGGAGGGCGTGAGCAGTACTTC. Translation: CSASSQGVAGGREQYF.

The chain couples TRBV6-5 to TRBJ1-2, with 8 nucleotides matching TRBD1. This CDR3 has 14 amino acids. V trimming: 4 bases; J trimming: 6 bases; junction bases outside the gene matches: 7. Per the germline V gene, CDR1 is MNHEY and CDR2 is SVGAGI. The CDR3 sequence: CASSSGQGLDGYTF. CDR3 coding DNA: TGTGCCAGCAGTTCCGGACAGGGTTTGGATGGCTACACCTTC.

The chain links TRBV18 to TRBJ2-1; 8 bases are shared with TRBD2. The V gene's germline CDR1 is KGHSH and CDR2 LQKENI. J was trimmed by 2 bases and V by 3 bases; bases with no gene match: 6. The CDR3 length is 16 residues. CDR3 region: CASSPLQGLAYNEQFF. CDR3 bases: TGTGCCAGCTCACCCCTTCAGGGACTAGCCTACAATGAGCAGTTCTTC. Using reference TRBV18 and TRBJ2-1 for the parts outside the CDR3, the full variable domain is NAGVMQNPRHLVRRRGQEARLRCSPMKGHSHVYWYRQLPEEGLKFMVYLQKENIIDESGMPKERFSAEFPKEGPSILRIQQVVRGDSAAYFCASSPLQGLAYNEQFFGPGTRLTVL.

The chain links TRBV14 to TRBJ1-6; 7 bases agree with TRBD1. Germline assignment: CDR1 SGHDN and CDR2 FVKESK. The CDR3 totals 18 residues. V trimming: 0 bases; J trimming: 8 bases; junction bases outside the gene matches: 13. The CDR3 DNA follows: TGTGCCAGCAGCCAAGAATTAATGGGCAGGGGGATGGATTCACCCCTCCACTTT. Its translation: CASSQELMGRGMDSPLHF.